This T cell receptor beta chain was obtained from a study of blood T cell repertoires in COVID-19. Whole-study context: PBMCs, B-cell-depleted T cells, or T cells were the source of the cDNA or gDNA that made up the material.

Trimming cost V 2 bases and J 6 bases, with 12 bases left between them. The CDR3 is 13 amino acids. The V gene's germline CDR1 is SGHRS and CDR2 YFSETQ. Original handling: Estimation of nucleated cell counts relied on the amplification of reference gene primers. Repertoires were generated with immunoSEQ multiplex PCR, while TCRdb's copy carries only in-frame clones and drops some. V, J and clone size were drawn from that table, and D and trimming were deduced from the DNA. The sample has approximately 300,000 clones; around 88% are singletons. Sequenced material: peripheral blood. The source is a man aged 40-49 years with acute or convalescent COVID-19. The V and J genes are TRBV5-1 and TRBJ2-7; D not certain. CDR3 in DNA: TGCGCCAGCAGCTTCCGGGTCGTGGGCGAGCAGTACTTC. Translating gives CASSFRVVGEQYF.